This TCR beta chain was observed in a study of blood T cell repertoires in COVID-19. The table lists this clone with a few counts. The CDR3 runs 14 residues. Between the trimmed V and J ends, which lost 4 bases and 12 bases, there was a span of 21 bases. Germline-derived CDR1 and CDR2 are SGHDT and YYEEEE. Libraries were prepared by immunoSEQ multiplex PCR; TCRdb keeps only in-frame clonotypes and omits some of them. The table has 250,000 or so clones, approximately 86% seen once. This TCR derives from a woman between 50 and 59 years old who had recovered from COVID-19. The V gene is TRBV5-6, the J gene TRBJ2-3, with a possible D match to TRBD2 (5 bases). Sample: PBMCs or T cells enriched from blood (not recorded which). The CDR3 sequence is CASSPVIGSALQYF. CDR3 bases: TGTGCCAGCAGCCCGGTTATTGGTAGCGCCCTTCAGTATTTT.